These 12 T cell receptor beta chains originate from one sample sequenced in a study of T-cell reconstitution after alpha-beta-depleted transplantation in children. Using unique molecular identifiers, the investigators prepared the TCRbeta library. TCRdb independently ran MiXCR on the PCR reads; one entry per CDR3 protein. The table has hundreds of thousands of distinct CDR3 sequences, approximately 9.5% seen once. The material sequenced was PBMCs from the stem cell graft donor, taken from the stem cell graft. Every receptor here comes from a human donor who donated a stem cell graft to a child with acute lymphoblastic leukemia.

This clonotype was counted a few times. The chain links TRBV5-1 to TRBJ2-7; unclear D gene. Trimming shortened V by 1 base and J by 7 bases, and 12 bases separated the two germline ends. This CDR3 comprises 13 residues. Germline V lookup: CDR1 SGHRS, CDR2 YFSETQ. CDR3 nucleotide sequence: TGCGCCAGCAGCTTGTCCCCCTCTCGGGAGCAGTACTTC. This translates into CASSLSPSREQYF.

This clonotype was counted ten times or more. The rearrangement links TRBV4-1 to TRBJ1-1; D not resolved. The germline gives CDR1 MGHRA, CDR2 YSYEKL. V lost 0 bases to trimming and J lost 4 bases, with 9 bases between them. This CDR3 is 14 amino acids long. CDR3 residues: CASSQEEGITEAFF. The CDR3 DNA reads TGCGCCAGCAGCCAAGAGGAGGGTATCACTGAAGCTTTCTTT.

This clonotype was seen repeatedly, ten times or more. The V and J genes are TRBV19 and TRBJ1-1, with 9 bases that match TRBD1. This CDR3 is 16 amino acids long. The ends lost 6 bases at V and 1 base at J; junction bases unmatched: 9. Germline CDR1 LNHDA, CDR2 SQIVND (reference sequence). CDR3 bases: TGTGCCAGTAGAAACGTAACGGGACAGGGGAACACTGAAGCTTTCTTT. This translates into CASRNVTGQGNTEAFF.

The V call is TRBV7-2, the J call TRBJ1-1; TRBD1 might be the D (6 bases). The CDR3 runs to 15 residues. Per the germline V gene, CDR1 is SGHTA and CDR2 is FQGNSA. V lost 2 bases and J 11 bases, leaving 21 bases between the germline ends. CDR3: CASSLSGGLSLGAFF. In DNA, the CDR3 is TGTGCCAGCAGCTTATCGGGGGGGCTCTCTTTGGGTGCTTTCTTT.

Ten or more counts support this clonotype. This chain joins TRBV10-3 and TRBJ2-7; TRBD1 matches at 12 bases. V lost 6 bases and J lost 4; bases outside the gene matches: 4. This CDR3 is 14 amino acids long. In germline, CDR1 is ENHRY, CDR2 SYGVKD. In nucleotides, the CDR3 is TGTGCCATCAGGCCGGGACAGGGGGCTTACGAGCAGTACTTC. Translating it yields CAIRPGQGAYEQYF.

This sequence joins TRBV12-3 or TRBV12-4 and TRBJ2-1; D is unclear. The CDR3 spans 14 residues. Deletions cut 7 bases from V and 3 bases from J, with 13 bases between. CDR3 sequence reads: CASIGLNNYNEQFF. CDR3 in DNA: TGTGCCAGCATCGGGCTGAACAACTACAATGAGCAGTTCTTC.

This clonotype occurred many times. The chain is built from TRBV5-1 and TRBJ2-3, with TRBD1 as a possible D gene (6 bases). The CDR3 consists of 14 residues. Germline CDR1 and CDR2: SGHRS and YFSETQ. V was trimmed by 3 bases and J by 4 bases, leaving 12 bases between them. The CDR3 DNA reads as TGCGCCAGCAGCTCACGACCAGGGGCAGATACGCAGTATTTT. Its protein product is CASSSRPGADTQYF.

In its sample, this clonotype was seen a few times. The chain has TRBV20-1 and TRBJ2-3; 8 positions agree with TRBD2. This CDR3 is 13 amino acids long. Per the germline V gene, CDR1 is DFQATT and CDR2 is SNEGSKA (reference sequence). The CDR3 nucleotides are TGCTCTCTCCGCGGGGGGCGGGGAGATACGCAGTATTTT. Amino acids: CSLRGGRGDTQYF.

This clonotype was detected a few times. The J gene is TRBJ1-1, the V gene TRBV10-3; no reliable D call. Deletions cut 2 bases from V and 10 bases from J, with 14 bases between. The length of the CDR3 is 13 residues. CDR1 is ENHRY and CDR2 is SYGVKD in the germline V gene. The CDR3 coding sequence is TGTGCCATCAGTGAGCCCAGTCGTGGCGGAGCTTTCTTT. Its protein product is CAISEPSRGGAFF.

This clonotype has ten or more counts. This sequence joins TRBV12-3 or TRBV12-4 and TRBJ2-1; maybe TRBD1 (8 bases). This CDR3 spans 15 amino acids. V shed 4 bases and J shed 5 bases, with 15 bases lying between them. The DNA of the CDR3 is TGTGCCAGCAGTTCCAGCGGGACAGGAGACAATGAGCAGTTCTTC. The encoded protein is CASSSSGTGDNEQFF.

This clonotype was recorded a few times. The chain couples TRBV20-1 to TRBJ2-7; 7 bases are shared with TRBD2. V lost 7 bases and J lost 5; bases outside the gene matches: 11. CDR1 DFQATT and CDR2 SNEGSKA come from the germline V gene (reference sequence). This CDR3 has 13 amino acids. This chain's CDR3 is CSGSRTSYDEQYF. CDR3 DNA sequence: TGCAGTGGCTCTCGGACTAGTTATGACGAGCAGTACTTC.

This clonotype was found a few times. The chain couples TRBV20-1 to TRBJ1-2; D is ambiguous. V was clipped by 0 bases and J by 8 bases, with 10 bases between them. In germline, CDR1 is DFQATT, CDR2 SNEGSKA (reference sequence). The length of the CDR3 is 12 residues. The CDR3 DNA is TGCAGTGCTAGAGATTCAAGGGCCGGCTACACCTTC. Protein sequence: CSARDSRAGYTF.